A single sample is the source of the 17 T cell receptor beta chains below, sequenced in a study of Tregs in tolerant kidney transplant recipients. Profiling relied on immunoSEQ multiplex PCR, and the TCRdb table lists in-frame clones only, not all of them. This repertoire shows 90,000 or so clones, approximately 93% found once; its top ten account for 1.5% to 2%. The nonmyeloablative bone marrow transplants came from related graft donors, with transient mixed chimerism. This specimen was CD4+ T cells from blood (PBMCs), taken 12 months after the transplant. Receptors were obtained from a human patient who received a combined kidney and bone marrow transplant. A subset of T cells may come from the graft donor.

This clone was detected once. CDR3 nucleotides: TGTGCCAGCAGCTTAGGAGGCAGGGGTCTGGATGAGCAGTTCTTC. Translated, it gives CASSLGGRGLDEQFF. V is TRBV11-3 and J is TRBJ2-1, with a tentative D call TRBD1 (6 bases). The CDR3 runs to 15 residues. V was clipped by 1 base and J by 8 bases, with 15 bases between them. Germline V gene data show CDR1 as SGHNT and CDR2 as YENEEA.

The chain joins TRBV9 to TRBJ2-7; 10 bases agree with TRBD2. The ends lost 4 bases at V and 4 bases at J; junction bases unmatched: 5. Germline V gives CDR1 SGDLS, CDR2 YYNGEE. The CDR3 loop spans 14 amino acids. The CDR3 DNA is TGTGCCAGCAGCCCTAGCGGGGGTAATTACGAGCAGTACTTC. Protein product: CASSPSGGNYEQYF.

The chain combines TRBV11-3 with TRBJ2-7; 7 bases align to TRBD1. Germline V gives CDR1 SGHNT, CDR2 YENEEA. The CDR3 length is 13 residues. Trimming cost V 5 bases and J 3 bases; bases outside gene matches: 4. For the CDR3, the DNA is TGTGCCAGCAGCCAACAGGGGCTCTACGAGCAGTACTTC. It is translated as CASSQQGLYEQYF.

J is TRBJ1-2 and V is TRBV7-2; no clear D gene. Trimming cost V 0 bases and J 8 bases, with 13 bases left between them. Germline CDR1 and CDR2: SGHTA and FQGNSA. The CDR3 covers 14 residues. The CDR3 nucleotides read TGTGCCAGCAGCTTAGCAGTGGCTGAATCGGGCTACACCTTC. Translated: CASSLAVAESGYTF.

The rearrangement uses TRBV30 and TRBJ2-4, with 8 nucleotides matching TRBD1. Losses at the gene ends were 3 bases for V and 7 bases for J; bases not matched to a gene: 5. Looked up from germline, CDR1 is GTSNPN and CDR2 is SVGIG (reference sequence). The CDR3 runs to 13 residues. DNA for the CDR3: TGTGCCTGGAGCTACAGGGGGGAGAACATTCAGTACTTC. Translation gives CAWSYRGENIQYF.

The chain has TRBV5-3 and TRBJ1-4; possible D gene TRBD1, 6 bases. TRBV5-3 is reported as an ORF; its role is uncertain. V shed 2 bases and J shed 10 bases, with 9 bases lying between them. CDR3 length equals 12 residues. DNA for the CDR3: TGTGCCAGAAGCTTACAGGGTGCAAAACTGTTTTTT. It translates to CARSLQGAKLFF.

The gene calls are TRBV27 and TRBJ2-2, with TRBD2 matching over 7 bases. There are 17 residues in the CDR3. Germline CDR1 is MNHEY and CDR2 is SMNVEV (reference sequence). Trimming cost V 0 bases and J 1 base; bases outside gene matches: 5. CDR3 amino acids: CASSLSASSGNTGELFF. DNA for the CDR3: TGTGCCAGCAGTTTATCCGCCTCTAGCGGGAACACCGGGGAGCTGTTTTTT.

The J gene is TRBJ1-2, the V gene TRBV5-6, with D tentatively TRBD1 (6 bases). CDR1 and CDR2 (germline): SGHDT, YYEEEE. The CDR3 has 16 residues. Trimming stripped 3 bases from V and 4 bases from J, with 19 bases between. The CDR3 is CASSSGTLQGSYGYTF. DNA of the CDR3: TGTGCCAGCAGCTCGGGGACACTCCAAGGGAGCTATGGCTACACCTTC.

V and J are TRBV7-2 and TRBJ1-2; D not certain. The CDR3 runs 11 residues. Germline CDR1 reads SGHTA; CDR2 reads FQGNSA. V lost 1 base and J lost 7, with 4 bases in between. The CDR3 sequence is CASSLGLGYTF. The CDR3 DNA reads as TGTGCCAGCAGCTTAGGTCTTGGCTACACCTTC.

The rearrangement links TRBV18 to TRBJ2-5; TRBD2 is a possible D gene (5 bases). The V and J ends lost 2 bases and 5 bases respectively, with 12 bases between them. Germline V CDR1 and CDR2: KGHSH, LQKENI. The length of the CDR3 is 14 residues. CDR3 in amino acids: CASSPNPSMETQYF. CDR3 bases: TGTGCCAGCTCACCAAACCCTAGCATGGAGACCCAGTACTTC.

Remarks on this clone: The junction departs from the called germline gene at one end, perhaps through a read error. The same CDR3 is also encoded by other DNA sequences in this sample. The chain is built from TRBV18 and TRBJ1-6; perhaps TRBD1 as D (5 bases). The CDR3 loop spans 14 amino acids. Germline-derived CDR1 and CDR2 are KGHSH and LQKENI. Here the CDR3 reads CASSPGGDDSPLHF. CDR3 nucleotide sequence: TGTGCCAGCTCACCAGGGGGGGATGATTCCCCCCTCCACTTT.

This chain uses TRBV5-8 with TRBJ1-3, with TRBD1 matching 8 bases. The CDR3 is 14 amino acids. V was pared by 3 bases and J by 2 bases, with 1 base of the junction left unmatched. The germline V gene encodes CDR1 SGHTS and CDR2 YDEGEE. The chain's CDR3 is CASSSTGAGNTIYF. CDR3 in DNA: TGTGCCAGCAGCTCGACAGGGGCTGGAAACACCATATATTTT. Combining the CDR3 with reference TRBV5-8 and TRBJ1-3 gives the whole variable domain EAGVTQSPTHLIKTRGQQATLRCSPISGHTSVYWYQQALGLGLQFLLWYDEGEERNRGNFPPRFSGRQFPNYSSELNVNALELEDSALYLCASSSTGAGNTIYFGEGSWLTVV.

V usage is TRBV15 and J usage is TRBJ2-1; 8 nucleotides line up with TRBD2. Trimming at V came to 1 base and at J to 8 bases, leaving 13 bases not matched to a gene. The CDR3 runs to 17 residues. Germline CDR1 and CDR2: LNHNV and YYDKDF (reference sequence). For the CDR3, the DNA is TGTGCCACCAGCAGAGGCCTTACTAGCGGCTTGTGGGATGAGCAGTTCTTC. Translation: CATSRGLTSGLWDEQFF.

This clone was counted only a few times. The chain joins TRBV4-2 to TRBJ1-5; no firm D call. CDR1 and CDR2 from the germline V gene are LGHNA and YNFKEQ. This CDR3 is built from 13 residues. The V and J ends lost 2 bases and 2 bases respectively, with 4 bases between them. The CDR3 DNA reads TGTGCCAGCAGCCAATCTCGCAATCAGCCCCAGCATTTT. Amino acids: CASSQSRNQPQHF.

The chain carries TRBV19 and TRBJ1-2; 9 bases line up with TRBD1. The CDR3 contains 15 residues. Germline trimming cut 8 bases from V and 5 bases from J; bases unmatched to any gene: 12. Germline values: CDR1 LNHDA, CDR2 SQIVND (reference sequence). The CDR3 DNA is TGTGCCAGTCGGACAGGGGCTAAAAGAATATATGGCTACACCTTC. This codes for CASRTGAKRIYGYTF.

The chain carries TRBV28 and TRBJ1-4, with D perhaps TRBD1 (5 bases). Germline CDR1 MDHEN, CDR2 SYDVKM. Trimming stripped 4 bases from V and 6 bases from J, with 12 bases between. This CDR3 comprises 14 residues. The CDR3 DNA is TGTGCCAGCAGTTCAGGGAATTCGGATGAAAAACTGTTTTTT. It encodes CASSSGNSDEKLFF. Supplemented by reference TRBV28 and TRBJ1-4, the full variable domain reads DVKVTQSSRYLVKRTGEKVFLECVQDMDHENMFWYRQDPGLGLRLIYFSYDVKMKEKGDIPEGYSVSREKKERFSLILESASTNQTSMYLCASSSGNSDEKLFFGSGTQLSVL.

Of note for this clone: This specimen includes other DNA sequences encoding the same CDR3. This sequence joins TRBV7-2 and TRBJ1-6, with no clear D. This CDR3 comprises 13 residues. Germline V gene data show CDR1 as SGHTA and CDR2 as FQGNSA. The V end was cut by 4 bases, the J end by 9 bases, with 10 bases between. The CDR3 loop reads CASSSFTFSPLHF. CDR3 nucleotide sequence: TGTGCCAGCAGCTCCTTCACTTTTTCACCCCTCCACTTT.